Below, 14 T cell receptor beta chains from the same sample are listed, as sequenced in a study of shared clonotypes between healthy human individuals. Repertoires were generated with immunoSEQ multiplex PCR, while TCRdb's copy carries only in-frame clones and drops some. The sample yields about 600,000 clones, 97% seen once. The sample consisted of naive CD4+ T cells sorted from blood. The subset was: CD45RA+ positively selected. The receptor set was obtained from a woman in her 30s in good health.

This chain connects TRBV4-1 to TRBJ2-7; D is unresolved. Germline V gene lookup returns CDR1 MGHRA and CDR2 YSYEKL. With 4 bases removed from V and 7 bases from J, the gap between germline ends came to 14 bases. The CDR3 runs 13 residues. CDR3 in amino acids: CASSPRPQLEQYF. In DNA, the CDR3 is TGCGCCAGCAGCCCTCGGCCTCAGCTAGAGCAGTACTTC.

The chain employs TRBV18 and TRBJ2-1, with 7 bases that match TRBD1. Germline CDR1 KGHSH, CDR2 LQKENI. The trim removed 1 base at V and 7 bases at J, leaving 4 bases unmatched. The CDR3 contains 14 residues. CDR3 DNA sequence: TGTGCCAGCTCACCACAGGGGGCCGAGAATGAGCAGTTCTTC. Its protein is CASSPQGAENEQFF. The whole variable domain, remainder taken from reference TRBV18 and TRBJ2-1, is NAGVMQNPRHLVRRRGQEARLRCSPMKGHSHVYWYRQLPEEGLKFMVYLQKENIIDESGMPKERFSAEFPKEGPSILRIQQVVRGDSAAYFCASSPQGAENEQFFGPGTRLTVL.

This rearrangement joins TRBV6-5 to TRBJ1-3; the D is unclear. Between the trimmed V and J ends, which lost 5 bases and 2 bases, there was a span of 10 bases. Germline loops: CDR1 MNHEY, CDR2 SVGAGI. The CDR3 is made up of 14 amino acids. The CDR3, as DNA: TGTGCCAGCAGTCTGTCCGGGGCTGGAAACACCATATATTTT. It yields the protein CASSLSGAGNTIYF.

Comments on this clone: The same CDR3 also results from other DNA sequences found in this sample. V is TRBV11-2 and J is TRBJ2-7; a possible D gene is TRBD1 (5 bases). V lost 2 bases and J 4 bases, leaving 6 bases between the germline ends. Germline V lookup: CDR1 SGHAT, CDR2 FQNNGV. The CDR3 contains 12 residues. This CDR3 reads CASSLRGYEQYF. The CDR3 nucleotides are TGTGCCAGCAGCTTAAGGGGATACGAGCAGTACTTC.

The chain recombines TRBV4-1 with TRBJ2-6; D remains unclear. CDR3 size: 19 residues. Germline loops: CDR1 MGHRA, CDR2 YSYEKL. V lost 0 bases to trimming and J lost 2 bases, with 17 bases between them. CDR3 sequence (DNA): TGCGCCAGCAGCCAAGATCGTTACACGAATTTAGCTGGGGCCAACGTCCTGACTTTC. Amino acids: CASSQDRYTNLAGANVLTF.

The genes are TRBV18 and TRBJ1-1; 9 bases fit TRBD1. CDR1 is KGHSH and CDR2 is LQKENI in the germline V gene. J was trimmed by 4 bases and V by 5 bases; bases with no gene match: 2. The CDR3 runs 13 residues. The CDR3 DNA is TGTGCCAGCTCAGTGACAGGGGGCACTGAAGCTTTCTTT. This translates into CASSVTGGTEAFF.

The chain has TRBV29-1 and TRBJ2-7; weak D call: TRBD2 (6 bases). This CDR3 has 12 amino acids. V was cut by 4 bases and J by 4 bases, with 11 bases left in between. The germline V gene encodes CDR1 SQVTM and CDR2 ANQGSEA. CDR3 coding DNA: TGCAGCGTTGGTAGCGGCCCATACGAGCAGTACTTC. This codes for CSVGSGPYEQYF.

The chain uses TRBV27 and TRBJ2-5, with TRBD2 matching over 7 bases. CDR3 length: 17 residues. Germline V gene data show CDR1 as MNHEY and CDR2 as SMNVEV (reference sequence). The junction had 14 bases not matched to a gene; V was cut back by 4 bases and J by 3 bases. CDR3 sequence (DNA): TGTGCCAGCAGTTCTCAGCGGGGCCCATTTCTTAAAGAGACCCAGTACTTC. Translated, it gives CASSSQRGPFLKETQYF.

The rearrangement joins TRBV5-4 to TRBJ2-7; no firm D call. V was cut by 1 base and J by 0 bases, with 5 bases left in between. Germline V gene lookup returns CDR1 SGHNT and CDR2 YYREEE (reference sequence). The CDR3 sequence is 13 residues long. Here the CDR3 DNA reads TGTGCCAGCAGCTTGATAGGCTCCTACGAGCAGTACTTC. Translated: CASSLIGSYEQYF.

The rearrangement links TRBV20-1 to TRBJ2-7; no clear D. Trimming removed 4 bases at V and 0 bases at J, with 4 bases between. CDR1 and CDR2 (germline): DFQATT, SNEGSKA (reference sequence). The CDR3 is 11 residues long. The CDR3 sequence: CSATFSYEQYF. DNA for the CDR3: TGCAGTGCTACTTTCTCCTACGAGCAGTACTTC.

CDR3 sequence: CASSLTAWGLRNTIYF. The CDR3 DNA reads TGTGCCAGCAGCTTAACGGCGTGGGGTCTCCGAAACACCATATATTTT. The rearrangement links TRBV7-2 to TRBJ1-3; D is ambiguous. Germline CDR1 reads SGHTA; CDR2 reads FQGNSA. With 2 bases removed from V and 5 bases from J, the gap between germline ends came to 16 bases. The CDR3 is made up of 16 amino acids.

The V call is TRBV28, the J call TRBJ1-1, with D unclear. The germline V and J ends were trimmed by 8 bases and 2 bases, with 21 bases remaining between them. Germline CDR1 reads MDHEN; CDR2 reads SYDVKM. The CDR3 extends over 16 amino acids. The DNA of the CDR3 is TGTGCCAGCCAGTCAAGGTCTGGGAATGGAAACACTGAAGCTTTCTTT. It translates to CASQSRSGNGNTEAFF.

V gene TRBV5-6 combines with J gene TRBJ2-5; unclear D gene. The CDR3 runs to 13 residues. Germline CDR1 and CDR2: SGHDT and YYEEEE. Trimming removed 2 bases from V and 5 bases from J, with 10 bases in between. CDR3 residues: CASSFMGTETQYF. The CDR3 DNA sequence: TGTGCCAGCAGCTTTATGGGTACGGAGACCCAGTACTTC. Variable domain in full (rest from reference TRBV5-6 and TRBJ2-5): DAGVTQSPTHLIKTRGQQVTLRCSPKSGHDTVSWYQQALGQGPQFIFQYYEEEERQRGNFPDRFSGHQFPNYSSELNVNALLLGDSALYLCASSFMGTETQYFGPGTRLLVL.

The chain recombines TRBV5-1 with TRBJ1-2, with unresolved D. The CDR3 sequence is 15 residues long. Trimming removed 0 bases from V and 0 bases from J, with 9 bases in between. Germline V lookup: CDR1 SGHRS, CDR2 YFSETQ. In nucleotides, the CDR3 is TGCGCCAGCAGCTTGGGAGGCGAGGCTAACTATGGCTACACCTTC. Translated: CASSLGGEANYGYTF.